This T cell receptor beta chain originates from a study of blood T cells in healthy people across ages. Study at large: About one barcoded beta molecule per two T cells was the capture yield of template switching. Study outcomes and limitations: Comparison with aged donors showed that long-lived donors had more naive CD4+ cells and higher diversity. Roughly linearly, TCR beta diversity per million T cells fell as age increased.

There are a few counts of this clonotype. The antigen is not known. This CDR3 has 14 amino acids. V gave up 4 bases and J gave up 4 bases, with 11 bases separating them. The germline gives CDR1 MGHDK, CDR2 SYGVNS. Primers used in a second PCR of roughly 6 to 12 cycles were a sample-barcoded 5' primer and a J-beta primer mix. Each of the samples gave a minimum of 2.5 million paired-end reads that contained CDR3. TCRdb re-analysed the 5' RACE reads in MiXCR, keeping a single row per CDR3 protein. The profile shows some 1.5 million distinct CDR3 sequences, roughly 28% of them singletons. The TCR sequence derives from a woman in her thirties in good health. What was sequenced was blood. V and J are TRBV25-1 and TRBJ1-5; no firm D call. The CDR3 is CASSAFGGNQPQHF. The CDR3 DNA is TGTGCCAGCAGTGCGTTCGGAGGGAATCAGCCCCAGCATTTT.